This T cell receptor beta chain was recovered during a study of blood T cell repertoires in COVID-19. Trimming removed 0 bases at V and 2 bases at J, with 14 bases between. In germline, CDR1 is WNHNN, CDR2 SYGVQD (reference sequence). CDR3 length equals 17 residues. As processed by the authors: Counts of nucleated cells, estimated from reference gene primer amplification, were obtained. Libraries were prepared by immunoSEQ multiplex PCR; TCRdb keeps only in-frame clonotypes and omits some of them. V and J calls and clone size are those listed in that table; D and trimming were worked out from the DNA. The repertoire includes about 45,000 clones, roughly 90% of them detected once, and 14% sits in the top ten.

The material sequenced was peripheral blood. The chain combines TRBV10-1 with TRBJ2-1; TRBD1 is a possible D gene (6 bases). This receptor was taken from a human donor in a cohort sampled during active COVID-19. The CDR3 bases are TGCGCCAGCAGTGAGTCCACCCAGTGGACAGCCTACAATGAGCAGTTCTTC. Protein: CASSESTQWTAYNEQFF.